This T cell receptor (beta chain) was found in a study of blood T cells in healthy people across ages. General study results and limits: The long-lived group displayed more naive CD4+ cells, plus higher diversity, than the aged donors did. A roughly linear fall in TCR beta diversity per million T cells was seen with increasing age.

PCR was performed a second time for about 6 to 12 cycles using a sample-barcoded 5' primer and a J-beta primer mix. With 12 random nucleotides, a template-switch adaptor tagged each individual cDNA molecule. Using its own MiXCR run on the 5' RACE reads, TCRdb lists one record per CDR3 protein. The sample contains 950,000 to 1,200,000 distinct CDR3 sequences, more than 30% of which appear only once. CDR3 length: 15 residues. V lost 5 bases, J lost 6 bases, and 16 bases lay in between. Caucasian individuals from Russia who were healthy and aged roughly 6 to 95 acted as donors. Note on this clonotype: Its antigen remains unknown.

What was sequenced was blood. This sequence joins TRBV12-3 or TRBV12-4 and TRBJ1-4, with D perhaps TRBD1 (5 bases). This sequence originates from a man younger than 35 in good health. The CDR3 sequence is CASSISGILYEKLFF. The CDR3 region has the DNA TGTGCCAGCAGTATCTCAGGGATCCTTTATGAAAAACTGTTTTTT.